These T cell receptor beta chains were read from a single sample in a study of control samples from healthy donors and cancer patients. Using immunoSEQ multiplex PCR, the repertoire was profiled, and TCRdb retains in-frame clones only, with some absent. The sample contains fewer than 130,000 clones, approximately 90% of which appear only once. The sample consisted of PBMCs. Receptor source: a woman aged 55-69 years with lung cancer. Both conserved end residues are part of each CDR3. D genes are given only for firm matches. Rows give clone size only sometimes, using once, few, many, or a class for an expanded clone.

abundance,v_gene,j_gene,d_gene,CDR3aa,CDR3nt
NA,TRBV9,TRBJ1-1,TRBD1,CASSSWTGNPSTEAFF,TGTGCCAGCAGCTCTTGGACAGGGAACCCCTCGACTGAAGCTTTCTTT
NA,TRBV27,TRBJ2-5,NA,CASSGGGAKTQYF,TGTGCCAGTTCTGGGGGGGGCGCGAAGACCCAGTACTTC
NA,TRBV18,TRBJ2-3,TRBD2,CASSIAGDGDTQYF,TGTGCCAGCTCAATAGCGGGAGATGGTGATACGCAGTATTTT
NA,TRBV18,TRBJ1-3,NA,CASSADIVAGNTIYF,TGTGCCAGCTCGGCGGACATTGTCGCTGGAAACACCATATATTTT
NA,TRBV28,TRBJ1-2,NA,CASTPGGRSYGYTF,TGTGCCAGCACCCCCGGGGGGCGAAGCTATGGCTACACCTTC
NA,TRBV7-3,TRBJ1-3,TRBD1,CASSPGQGGNTIYF,TGTGCCAGCAGCCCGGGACAGGGTGGAAACACCATATATTTT
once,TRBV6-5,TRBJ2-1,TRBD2,CASSYSLADYNEQFF,TGTGCCAGCAGTTACAGTCTAGCGGATTACAATGAGCAGTTCTTC
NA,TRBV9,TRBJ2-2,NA,CASSVEAFNTGELFF,TGTGCCAGCAGCGTAGAGGCTTTTAACACCGGGGAGCTGTTTTTT
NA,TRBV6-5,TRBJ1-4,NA,CASSYRNGKLFF,TGTGCCAGCAGTTACAGGAATGGAAAACTGTTTTTT
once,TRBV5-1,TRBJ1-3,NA,CASSLNTGSRNTIYF,TGCGCCAGCAGCTTGAACACAGGGAGTCGAAACACCATATATTTT
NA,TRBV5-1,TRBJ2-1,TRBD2,CASSLNSGSHNEQFF,TGCGCCAGCAGCCTCAATAGCGGGAGTCATAATGAGCAGTTCTTC
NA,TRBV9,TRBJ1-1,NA,CASSVGAPGTEAFF,TGTGCCAGCAGCGTAGGGGCCCCAGGCACTGAAGCTTTCTTT
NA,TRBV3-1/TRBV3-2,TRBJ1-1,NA,CASSQGVVMNTEAFF,TGTGCCAGCAGCCAAGGTGTAGTCATGAACACTGAAGCTTTCTTT
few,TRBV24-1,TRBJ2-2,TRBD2,CATSDSLAGGPLSGELFF,TGTGCCACCAGTGACTCACTAGCGGGAGGCCCATTGTCCGGGGAGCTGTTTTTT
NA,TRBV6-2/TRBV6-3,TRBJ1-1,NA,CASSSQTGVVAFF,TGTGCCAGCAGTAGCCAAACCGGGGTAGTGGCTTTCTTT